Below are 10 T cell receptor beta chains sequenced from a single sample in a study of response to subunit inactivated influenza vaccine. TCRdb re-called the RT-PCR reads through MiXCR, storing one row per CDR3 protein. The sample lists roughly 710,000 distinct CDR3 sequences, about 14% occurring once. This material consisted of PBMCs from blood, taken 14 to 15 days before vaccination. These receptors all stem from a man in his fifties or sixties who received an inactivated influenza vaccine.

This clonotype was observed a few times. The V call is TRBV3-1, the J call TRBJ1-2; TRBD1 might be the D (6 bases). The V and J ends lost 0 bases and 7 bases respectively, with 12 bases between them. There are 14 residues in the CDR3. Germline V gene data show CDR1 as LGHDT and CDR2 as YNNKEL (reference sequence). The CDR3 bases are TGTGCCAGCAGCCAAGAGACAGGTCCGGGTGGCTACACCTTC. Its protein product is CASSQETGPGGYTF.

The chain joins TRBV6-1 to TRBJ2-5, with D perhaps being TRBD1 or TRBD2 (6 bases each). The CDR3 consists of 14 residues. Per germline, CDR1 MNHNS and CDR2 SASEGT. The ends were cut back, 7 bases at V and 7 bases at J, with 19 bases in the middle. This CDR3 is CASNLRGAVGTQYF. For the CDR3, the DNA is TGTGCCAGCAATCTTAGGGGGGCCGTCGGGACCCAGTACTTC.

The table lists this clonotype with a few counts. This sequence joins TRBV4-2 and TRBJ2-1, with D possibly matching TRBD2 (5 bases). Per germline, CDR1 LGHNA and CDR2 YNFKEQ. V was cut by 2 bases and J by 10 bases, with 15 bases left in between. The CDR3 loop spans 14 amino acids. Here the CDR3 DNA reads TGTGCCAGCAGCCAACCCCCCTCCCAGCGGGAGCAGTTCTTC. Amino acids: CASSQPPSQREQFF.

This clonotype was counted many times. The J gene is TRBJ2-5, the V gene TRBV7-8, with 14 bases matching TRBD2. The CDR3 runs 15 residues. V gave up 5 bases and J gave up 4 bases; unmatched junction bases: 3. Germline assignment: CDR1 SGHVS and CDR2 FQNEAQ. CDR3 DNA sequence: TGTGCCAGCAGCGAGGGACTAGCGGGAGTAGAGACCCAGTACTTC. Its protein is CASSEGLAGVETQYF.

The V and J genes are TRBV3-1 and TRBJ2-3; D is ambiguous. The CDR3 runs 16 residues. In germline, CDR1 is LGHDT, CDR2 YNNKEL (reference sequence). Trimming shortened V by 1 base and J by 0 bases, and 11 bases separated the two germline ends. CDR3 DNA sequence: TGTGCCAGCAGCCAAGCAGCAGCGCTAAGCACAGATACGCAGTATTTT. Protein product: CASSQAAALSTDTQYF.

Points on this clonotype: Germline and junction disagree at one end, which may indicate a read error. The CDR3 is CASSQQTNSGELFF. The DNA of the CDR3 is TGTGCCAGCAGCCAGCAGACCAACAGCGGGGAGCTGTTTTTT. The chain has TRBV14 and TRBJ2-2; no reliable D call. The CDR3 runs 14 residues. Germline V gene lookup returns CDR1 SGHDN and CDR2 FVKESK.

This clonotype was detected only a few times. The chain uses TRBV20-1 and TRBJ2-7; the D is unclear. This CDR3 spans 10 amino acids. Germline values: CDR1 DFQATT, CDR2 SNEGSKA (reference sequence). The ends were cut back, 1 base at V and 7 bases at J, with 5 bases in the middle. This CDR3 is CSARGQEQYF. The CDR3 region has the DNA TGCAGTGCTAGAGGCCAGGAGCAGTACTTC.

Regarding this clonotype: A read error is possible here, since a much larger clone lies one base away. The chain is built from TRBV9 and TRBJ2-3; D is perhaps TRBD1 (9 bases). Germline loops: CDR1 SGDLS, CDR2 YYNGEE. Trimming stripped 7 bases from V and 6 bases from J, with 15 bases between. This CDR3 has 13 residues. CDR3 nucleotide sequence: TGTGCCAGCGGCGGGGGGACAGGGGATACGCAGTATTTT. Translation gives CASGGGTGDTQYF.

The rearrangement uses TRBV20-1 and TRBJ1-6, with D tentatively TRBD1 (5 bases). Trimming shortened V by 6 bases and J by 13 bases, and 22 bases separated the two germline ends. Per the germline V gene, CDR1 is DFQATT and CDR2 is SNEGSKA (reference sequence). This CDR3 is 14 amino acids long. This chain's CDR3 is CSAAGRLLDGPLHF. CDR3 coding DNA: TGCAGTGCGGCGGGACGGCTCCTAGATGGTCCCCTCCACTTT.

This clonotype was detected a few times. This rearrangement joins TRBV12-3 or TRBV12-4 to TRBJ1-1; perhaps TRBD1 as D (5 bases). The CDR3 runs 14 residues. Trimming took off 3 bases at V and 5 bases at J, with 13 bases between the two ends. CDR3 protein: CASSLSVGGTEAFF. In DNA form, the CDR3 reads TGTGCCAGCAGTTTGAGTGTCGGGGGTACTGAAGCTTTCTTT.